Ten or more counts support the clone carrying this TCR beta chain. Its antigen is still unknown. There were TCR beta CDR3 regions amplified from RNA transcripts. HTBI primers were employed in a first-round RT-PCR of the TCR CDR3. TCRdb reprocessed the multiplex PCR reads with MiXCR, giving one entry per CDR3 protein. The sample lists about 260,000 distinct CDR3 sequences; less than 30% were seen once. Patients aged 18 to 65 with hyperthyroidism were newly diagnosed, with duration under 2 months. From roughly 10 ml of fresh peripheral blood, PBMCs were isolated. The data originate from a study of T cells in Graves' hyperthyroidism and ophthalmopathy. Overall study results and limits: Also found in blood were most expanded thyroid clonotypes above 0.001.

The sequencing input was blood. This receptor was identified in a man aged 40-49 years with Graves' hyperthyroidism that later progressed to Graves' ophthalmopathy.

The CDR3: CASSFASGTLAYEQYF. The CDR3, as DNA: TGTGCCAGCAGCTTCGCCTCCGGGACTCTTGCCTACGAGCAGTACTTC. This chain joins TRBV7-2 and TRBJ2-7; D perhaps matches TRBD2 (6 bases). CDR1 and CDR2 from the germline V gene are SGHTA and FQGNSA. The CDR3 contains 16 residues. Deletions cut 3 bases from V and 2 bases from J, with 17 bases between.